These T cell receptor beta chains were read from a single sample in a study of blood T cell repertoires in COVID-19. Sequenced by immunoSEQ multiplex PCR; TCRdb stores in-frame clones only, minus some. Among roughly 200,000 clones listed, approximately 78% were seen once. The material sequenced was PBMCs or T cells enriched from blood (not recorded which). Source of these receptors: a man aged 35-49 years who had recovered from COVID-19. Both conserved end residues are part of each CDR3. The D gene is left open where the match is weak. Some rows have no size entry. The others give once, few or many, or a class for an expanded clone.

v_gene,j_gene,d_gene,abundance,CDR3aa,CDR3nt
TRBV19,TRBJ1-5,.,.,CASSMTGTINQPQHF,TGTGCCAGTAGTATGACGGGTACCATCAATCAGCCCCAGCATTTT
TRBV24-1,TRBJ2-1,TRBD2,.,CATSDGGTGTSGTYNEQFF,TGTGCCACCAGTGATGGGGGGACCGGGACTAGCGGGACCTACAATGAGCAGTTCTTC
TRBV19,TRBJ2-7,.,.,CASSVVRGNEQYF,TGTGCCAGTAGTGTCGTAAGGGGAAACGAGCAGTACTTC
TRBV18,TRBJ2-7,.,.,CASSRGTAYEQYF,TGTGCCAGCTCACGCGGGACAGCCTACGAGCAGTACTTC
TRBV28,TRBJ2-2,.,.,CASSLLDRELFF,TGTGCCAGCAGTTTATTGGACAGGGAGCTGTTTTTT
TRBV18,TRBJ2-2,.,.,CASSSTRTANTGELFF,TGTGCCAGCTCCTCCACCAGGACAGCGAACACCGGGGAGCTGTTTTTT
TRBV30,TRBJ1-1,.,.,CAWRAMGGLGAFF,TGTGCCTGGAGAGCAATGGGGGGGCTAGGAGCTTTCTTT
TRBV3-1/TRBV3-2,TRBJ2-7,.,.,CASSQANRFYEQYF,TGTGCCAGCAGCCAAGCGAACCGGTTCTACGAGCAGTACTTC
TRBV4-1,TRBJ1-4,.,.,CASSQGGAEELFF,TGCGCCAGCAGCCAAGGTGGGGCTGAGGAACTGTTTTTT
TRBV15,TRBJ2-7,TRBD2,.,CATSRVGTKDYEQYF,TGTGCCACCAGCAGAGTTGGGACTAAAGACTACGAGCAGTACTTC
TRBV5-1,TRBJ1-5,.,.,CASSLVAGVDQPQHF,TGCGCCAGCAGCTTGGTGGCAGGGGTCGATCAGCCCCAGCATTTT
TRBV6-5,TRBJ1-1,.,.,CASTHRFKSEAFF,TGTGCCAGCACACACAGGTTTAAATCTGAAGCTTTCTTT
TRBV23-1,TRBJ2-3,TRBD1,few,CASSQPGQGGFADTQYF,TGCGCCAGCAGTCAACCCGGACAGGGGGGTTTTGCAGATACGCAGTATTTT
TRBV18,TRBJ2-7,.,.,CASSPIGQSYEQYF,TGTGCCAGCTCACCAATCGGACAGTCGTACGAGCAGTACTTC
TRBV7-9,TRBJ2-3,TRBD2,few,CASSLGAGGPQRGDTQYF,TGTGCCAGCAGCTTAGGAGCGGGAGGGCCTCAGCGTGGGGATACGCAGTATTTT
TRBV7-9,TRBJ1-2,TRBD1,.,CASSLWTGGFINNNYGYTF,TGTGCCAGCAGCTTATGGACAGGGGGCTTCATTAACAATAACTATGGCTACACCTTC
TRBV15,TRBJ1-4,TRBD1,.,CATSRDQFSGTGEKLFF,TGTGCCACCAGCAGAGATCAATTTAGTGGGACAGGAGAAAAACTGTTTTTT
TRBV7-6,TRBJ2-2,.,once,CASSLSPAGNTGELFF,TGTGCCAGCAGCTTATCCCCCGCGGGTAACACCGGGGAGCTGTTTTTT
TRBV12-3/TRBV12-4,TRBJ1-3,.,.,CASSSQGNTIYF,TGTGCCAGCAGTTCACAAGGAAACACCATATATTTT